This T cell receptor (beta chain) was retrieved from a study of cytomegalovirus exposure and HLA in healthy donors. Study-wide points: In a later analysis, a missense DCLRE1C variant was linked to TCR beta V- and J-gene trimming. Cytomegalovirus status, reportedly, was diagnosed with high specificity and sensitivity by the classifier.

The study ran its PCR with 60 Vbeta and 13 Jbeta primers. Sequencing was performed with immunoSEQ multiplex PCR; in TCRdb, only in-frame clones are kept and a portion is missing. The sample table sets out about 67,000 clones. A remark on this clone: Antigen specificity is unknown.

Germline assignment: CDR1 MGHRA and CDR2 YSYEKL. This CDR3 contains 15 residues. The V and J ends lost 1 base and 14 bases, in that order; junction bases with no gene match: 5. Input material: PBMCs. V and J are TRBV4-1 and TRBJ2-1; 16 bases align to TRBD2. The TCR originated in a boy between 5 and 17 years old in good health and CMV-seronegative. CDR3 coding DNA: TGCGCCAGCAGCCAAGCGGGACTAGCGGGAGGGCCAGAGTTCTTC. Protein: CASSQAGLAGGPEFF.